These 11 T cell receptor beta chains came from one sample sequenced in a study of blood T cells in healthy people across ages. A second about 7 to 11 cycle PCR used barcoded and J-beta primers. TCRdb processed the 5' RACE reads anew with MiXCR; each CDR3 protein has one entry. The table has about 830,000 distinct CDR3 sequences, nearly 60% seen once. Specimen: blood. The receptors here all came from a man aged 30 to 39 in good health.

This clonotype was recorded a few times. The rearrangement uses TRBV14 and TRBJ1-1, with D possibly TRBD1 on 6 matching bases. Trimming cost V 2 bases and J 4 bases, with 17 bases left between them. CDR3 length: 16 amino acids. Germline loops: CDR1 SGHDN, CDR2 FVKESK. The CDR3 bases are TGTGCCAGCAGCCAAAGGGGGGACGGTGTTGGCACTGAAGCTTTCTTT. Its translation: CASSQRGDGVGTEAFF.

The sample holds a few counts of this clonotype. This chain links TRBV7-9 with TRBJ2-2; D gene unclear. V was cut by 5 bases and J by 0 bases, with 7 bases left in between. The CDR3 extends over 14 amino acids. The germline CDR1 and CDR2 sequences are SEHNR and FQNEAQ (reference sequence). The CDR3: CASSPRANTGELFF. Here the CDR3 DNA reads TGTGCCAGCAGCCCACGCGCGAACACCGGGGAGCTGTTTTTT.

CDR3 coding DNA: TGTGCCAGCAGTGAATCGGGGCGGTCGGTCACAGATACGCAGTATTTT. Translating it yields CASSESGRSVTDTQYF. The chain has TRBV6-1 and TRBJ2-3, with D perhaps TRBD1 or TRBD2 (5 bases each). Germline V gene data show CDR1 as MNHNS and CDR2 as SASEGT. There are 16 residues in the CDR3. Deletions cut 2 bases from V and 2 bases from J, with 14 bases between.

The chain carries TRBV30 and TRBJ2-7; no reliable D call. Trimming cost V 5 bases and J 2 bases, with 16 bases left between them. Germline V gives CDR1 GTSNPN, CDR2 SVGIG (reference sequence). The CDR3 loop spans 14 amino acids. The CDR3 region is CAWRWAAEPYEQYF. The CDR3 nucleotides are TGTGCCTGGCGTTGGGCGGCGGAACCCTACGAGCAGTACTTC.

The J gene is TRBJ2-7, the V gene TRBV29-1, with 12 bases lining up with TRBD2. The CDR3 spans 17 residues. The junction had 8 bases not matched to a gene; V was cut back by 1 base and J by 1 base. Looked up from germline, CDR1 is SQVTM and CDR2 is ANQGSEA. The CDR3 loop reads CSVEGASGRGGSYEQYF. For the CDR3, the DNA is TGCAGCGTTGAAGGTGCTAGCGGGAGGGGAGGGTCCTACGAGCAGTACTTC.

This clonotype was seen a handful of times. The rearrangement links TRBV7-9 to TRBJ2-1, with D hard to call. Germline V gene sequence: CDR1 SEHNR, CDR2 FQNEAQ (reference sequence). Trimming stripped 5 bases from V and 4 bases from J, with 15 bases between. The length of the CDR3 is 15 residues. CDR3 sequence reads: CASSPLGGAYNEQFF. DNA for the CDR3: TGTGCCAGCAGCCCCTTGGGCGGAGCTTACAATGAGCAGTTCTTC. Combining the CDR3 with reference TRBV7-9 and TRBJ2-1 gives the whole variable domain DTGVSQNPRHKITKRGQNVTFRCDPISEHNRLYWYRQTLGQGPEFLTYFQNEAQLEKSRLLSDRFSAERPKGSFSTLEIQRTEQGDSAMYLCASSPLGGAYNEQFFGPGTRLTVL.

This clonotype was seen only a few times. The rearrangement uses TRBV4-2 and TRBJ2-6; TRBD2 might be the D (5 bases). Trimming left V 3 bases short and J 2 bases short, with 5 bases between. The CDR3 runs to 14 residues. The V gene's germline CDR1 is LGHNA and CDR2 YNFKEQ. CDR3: CASSQTTGANVLTF. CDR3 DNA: TGTGCCAGCAGCCAGACTACTGGGGCCAACGTCCTGACTTTC.

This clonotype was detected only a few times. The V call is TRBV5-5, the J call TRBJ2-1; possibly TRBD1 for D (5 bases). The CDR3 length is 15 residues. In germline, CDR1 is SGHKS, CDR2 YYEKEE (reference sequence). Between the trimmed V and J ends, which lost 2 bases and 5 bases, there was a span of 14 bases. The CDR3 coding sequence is TGTGCCAGCAGCTTAGGGCAGGGCACCGACAATGAGCAGTTCTTC. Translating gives CASSLGQGTDNEQFF.

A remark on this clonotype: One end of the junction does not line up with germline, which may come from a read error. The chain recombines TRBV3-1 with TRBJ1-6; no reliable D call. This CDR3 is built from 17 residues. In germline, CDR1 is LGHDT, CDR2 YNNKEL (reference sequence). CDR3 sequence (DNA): TGTGCCAGCCGCCAAGGTTGGAGGTTACACGATAATTCACTCCTCCACTTT. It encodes CASRQGWRLHDNSLLHF.

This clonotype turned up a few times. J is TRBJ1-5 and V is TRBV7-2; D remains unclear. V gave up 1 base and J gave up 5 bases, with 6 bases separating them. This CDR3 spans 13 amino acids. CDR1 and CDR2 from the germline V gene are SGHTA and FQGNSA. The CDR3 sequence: CASSLVGDQPQHF. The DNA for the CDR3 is TGTGCCAGCAGCTTAGTAGGCGATCAGCCCCAGCATTTT.

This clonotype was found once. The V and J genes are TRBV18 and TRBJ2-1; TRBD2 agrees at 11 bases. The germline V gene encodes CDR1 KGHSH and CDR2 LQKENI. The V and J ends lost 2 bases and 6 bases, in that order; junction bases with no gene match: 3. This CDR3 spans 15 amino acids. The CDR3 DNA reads TGTGCCAGCTCACCATCGGGACTAGCGGTCAATGAGCAGTTCTTC. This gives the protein CASSPSGLAVNEQFF.